This T cell receptor (beta chain) is from a study of blood T cell repertoires in COVID-19. Across the study: Specimens from acute and convalescent COVID-19 originated in the United States, Italy and Spain. Nucleic acid was either cDNA or gDNA, and it came from T cells, B-cell-depleted T cells, or PBMCs.

While infection was still active, Seattle patients were enrolled and then followed longitudinally. Using immunoSEQ multiplex PCR, the repertoire was profiled, and TCRdb retains in-frame clones only, with some absent. The sample holds fewer than 350,000 clones, roughly nine tenths seen once. The specimen sequenced was peripheral blood. This TCR was recovered from a woman aged 55-70 years with COVID-19, enrolled during active disease.

The CDR3 DNA follows: TGTGCCAGCAGCTCAATCGGGGTCCTTGGCGATGGCTACACCTTC. It specifies CASSSIGVLGDGYTF. The V gene is TRBV7-2, the J gene TRBJ1-2; D gene ambiguous. Germline V gene data show CDR1 as SGHTA and CDR2 as FQGNSA. V lost 4 bases to trimming and J lost 6 bases, with 18 bases between them. The CDR3 loop spans 15 amino acids.